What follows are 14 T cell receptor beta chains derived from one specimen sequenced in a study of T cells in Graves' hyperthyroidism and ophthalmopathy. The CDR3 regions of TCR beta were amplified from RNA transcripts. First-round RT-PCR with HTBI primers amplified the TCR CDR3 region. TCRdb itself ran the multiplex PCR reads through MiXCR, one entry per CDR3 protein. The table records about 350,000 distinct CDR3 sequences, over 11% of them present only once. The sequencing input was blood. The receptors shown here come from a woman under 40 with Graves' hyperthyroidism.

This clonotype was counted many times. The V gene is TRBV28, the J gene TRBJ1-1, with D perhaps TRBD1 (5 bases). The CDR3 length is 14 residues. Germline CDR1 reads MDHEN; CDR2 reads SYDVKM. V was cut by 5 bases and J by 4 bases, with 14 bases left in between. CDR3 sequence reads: CASSGGVSGTEAFF. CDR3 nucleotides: TGTGCCAGCAGTGGGGGGGTATCGGGCACTGAAGCTTTCTTT. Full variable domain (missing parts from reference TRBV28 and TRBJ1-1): DVKVTQSSRYLVKRTGEKVFLECVQDMDHENMFWYRQDPGLGLRLIYFSYDVKMKEKGDIPEGYSVSREKKERFSLILESASTNQTSMYLCASSGGVSGTEAFFGQGTRLTVV.

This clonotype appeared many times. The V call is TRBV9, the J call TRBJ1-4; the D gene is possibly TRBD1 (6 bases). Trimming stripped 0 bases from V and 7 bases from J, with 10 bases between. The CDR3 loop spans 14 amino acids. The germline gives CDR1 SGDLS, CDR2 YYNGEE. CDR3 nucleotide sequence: TGTGCCAGCAGCGTAGACAGGGTTGGTGAAAAACTGTTTTTT. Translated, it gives CASSVDRVGEKLFF.

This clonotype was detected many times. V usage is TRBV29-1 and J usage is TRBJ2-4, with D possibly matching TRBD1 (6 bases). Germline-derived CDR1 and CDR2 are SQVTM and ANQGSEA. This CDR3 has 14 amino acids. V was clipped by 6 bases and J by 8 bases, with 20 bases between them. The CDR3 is CSVTGPQGLDIQYF. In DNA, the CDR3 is TGCAGCGTGACAGGACCCCAGGGGTTGGACATTCAGTACTTC.

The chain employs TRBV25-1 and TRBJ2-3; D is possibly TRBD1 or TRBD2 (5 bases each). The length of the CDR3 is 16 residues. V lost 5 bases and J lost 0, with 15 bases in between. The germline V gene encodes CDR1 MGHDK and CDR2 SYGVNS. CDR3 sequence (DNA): TGTGCCAGCAGTAGACCAGACGGGGCTAGCACAGATACGCAGTATTTT. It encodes CASSRPDGASTDTQYF.

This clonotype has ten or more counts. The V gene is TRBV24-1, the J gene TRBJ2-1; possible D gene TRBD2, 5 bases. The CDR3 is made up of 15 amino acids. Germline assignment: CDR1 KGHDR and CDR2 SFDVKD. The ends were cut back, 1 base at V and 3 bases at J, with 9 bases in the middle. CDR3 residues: CATSDFQRDYNEQFF. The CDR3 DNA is TGTGCCACCAGTGATTTCCAGAGGGACTACAATGAGCAGTTCTTC.

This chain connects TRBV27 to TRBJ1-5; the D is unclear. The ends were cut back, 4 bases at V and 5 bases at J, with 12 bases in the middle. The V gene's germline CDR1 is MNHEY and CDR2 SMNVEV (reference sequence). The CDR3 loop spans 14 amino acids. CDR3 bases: TGTGCCAGCAGTTCGTCCGGGGATCATCAGCCCCAGCATTTT. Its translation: CASSSSGDHQPQHF.

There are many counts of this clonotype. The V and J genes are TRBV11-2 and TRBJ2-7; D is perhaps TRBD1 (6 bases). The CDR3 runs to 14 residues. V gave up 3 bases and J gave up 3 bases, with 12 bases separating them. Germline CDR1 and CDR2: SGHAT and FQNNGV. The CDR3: CASSFYRALYEQYF. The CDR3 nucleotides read TGTGCCAGCAGCTTTTACAGGGCCCTCTACGAGCAGTACTTC.

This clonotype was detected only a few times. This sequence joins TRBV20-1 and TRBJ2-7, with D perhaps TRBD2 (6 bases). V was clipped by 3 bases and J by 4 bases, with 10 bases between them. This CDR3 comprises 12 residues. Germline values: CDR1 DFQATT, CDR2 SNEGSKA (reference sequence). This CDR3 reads CSARASAYEQYF. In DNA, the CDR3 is TGCAGTGCTAGGGCTAGCGCATACGAGCAGTACTTC.

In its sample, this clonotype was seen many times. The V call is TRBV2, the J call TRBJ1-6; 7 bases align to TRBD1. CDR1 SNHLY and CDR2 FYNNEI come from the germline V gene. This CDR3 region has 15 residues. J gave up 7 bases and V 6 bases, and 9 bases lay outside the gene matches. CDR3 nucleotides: TGTGCCAGCAGACTTGAGAGACAGGGAAATTCACCCCTCCACTTT. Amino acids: CASRLERQGNSPLHF.

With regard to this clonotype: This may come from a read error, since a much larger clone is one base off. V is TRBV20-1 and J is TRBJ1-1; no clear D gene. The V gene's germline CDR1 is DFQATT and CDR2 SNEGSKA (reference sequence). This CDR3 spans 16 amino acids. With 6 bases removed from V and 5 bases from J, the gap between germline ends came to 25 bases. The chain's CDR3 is CSAEVPLRLAGTEAFF. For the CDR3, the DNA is TGCAGTGCGGAAGTGCCCCTCCGCCTGGCCGGAACTGAAGCTTTCTTT.

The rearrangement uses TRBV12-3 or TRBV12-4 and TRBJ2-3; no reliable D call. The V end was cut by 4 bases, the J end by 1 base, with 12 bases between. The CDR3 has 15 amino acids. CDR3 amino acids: CASSSNILRTDTQYF. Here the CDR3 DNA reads TGTGCCAGCAGTTCTAACATTCTCCGCACAGATACGCAGTATTTT.

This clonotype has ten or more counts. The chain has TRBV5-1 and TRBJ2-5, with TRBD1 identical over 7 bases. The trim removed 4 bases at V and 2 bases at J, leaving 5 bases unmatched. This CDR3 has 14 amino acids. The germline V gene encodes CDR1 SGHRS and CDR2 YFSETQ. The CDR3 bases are TGCGCCAGCAGCCACGGGACAGTACAAGAGACCCAGTACTTC. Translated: CASSHGTVQETQYF.

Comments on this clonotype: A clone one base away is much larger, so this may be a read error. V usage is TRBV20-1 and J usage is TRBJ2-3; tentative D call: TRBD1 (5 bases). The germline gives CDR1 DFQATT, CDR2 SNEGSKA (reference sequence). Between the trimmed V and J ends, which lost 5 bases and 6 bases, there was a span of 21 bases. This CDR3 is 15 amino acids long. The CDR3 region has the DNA TGCAGTGCTTCCATGTTGACAGACTTATACGATACGCAGTATTTT. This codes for CSASMLTDLYDTQYF.

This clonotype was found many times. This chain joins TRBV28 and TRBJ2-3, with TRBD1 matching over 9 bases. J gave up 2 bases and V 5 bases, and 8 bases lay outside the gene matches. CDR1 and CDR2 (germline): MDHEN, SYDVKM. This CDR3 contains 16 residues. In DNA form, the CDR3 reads TGTGCCAGCAGTCACCCGGACAGGGGTTACACAGATACGCAGTATTTT. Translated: CASSHPDRGYTDTQYF.